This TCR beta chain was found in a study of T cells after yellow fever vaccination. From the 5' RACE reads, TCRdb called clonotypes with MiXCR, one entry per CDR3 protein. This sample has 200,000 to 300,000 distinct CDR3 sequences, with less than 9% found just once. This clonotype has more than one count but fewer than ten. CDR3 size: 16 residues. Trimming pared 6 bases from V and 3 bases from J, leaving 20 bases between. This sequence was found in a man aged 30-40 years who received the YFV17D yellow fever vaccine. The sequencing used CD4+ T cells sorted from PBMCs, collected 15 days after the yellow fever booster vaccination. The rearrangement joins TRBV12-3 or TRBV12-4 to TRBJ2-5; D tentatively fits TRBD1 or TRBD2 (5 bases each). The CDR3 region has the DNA TGTGCCAGCAGGGGCTCGGGACGGATTAAAAAAGAGACCCAGTACTTC. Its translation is CASRGSGRIKKETQYF.